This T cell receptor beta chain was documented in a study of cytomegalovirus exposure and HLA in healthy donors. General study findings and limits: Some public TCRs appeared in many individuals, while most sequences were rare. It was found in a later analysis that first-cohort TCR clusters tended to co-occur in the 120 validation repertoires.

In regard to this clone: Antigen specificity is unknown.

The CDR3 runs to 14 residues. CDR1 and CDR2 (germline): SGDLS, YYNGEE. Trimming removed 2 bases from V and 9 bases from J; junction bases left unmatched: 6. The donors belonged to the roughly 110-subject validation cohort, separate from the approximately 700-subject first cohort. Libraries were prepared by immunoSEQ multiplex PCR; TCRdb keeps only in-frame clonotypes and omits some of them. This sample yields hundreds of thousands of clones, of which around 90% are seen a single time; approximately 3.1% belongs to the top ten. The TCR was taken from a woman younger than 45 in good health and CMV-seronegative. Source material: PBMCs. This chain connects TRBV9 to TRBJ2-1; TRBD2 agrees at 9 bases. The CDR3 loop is CASSVVAGATEQFF. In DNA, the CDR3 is TGTGCCAGCAGCGTCGTAGCGGGAGCCACTGAGCAGTTCTTC.